This T cell receptor (beta chain) stems from a study of beta chain features in type 1 diabetes. Isolated RNA was reverse transcribed in full, so expressed TCRB transcripts were sequenced. Clones were sequenced by immunoSEQ multiplex PCR, and TCRdb holds only the in-frame ones, with some missing. The data hold 60,000 to 75,000 clones, with approximately 62% observed a single time. V lost 3 bases to trimming and J lost 6 bases, with 21 bases between them. Germline CDR1 and CDR2: MGHDK and SYGVNS. The CDR3 length is 17 residues. Staining for CD45RO/CCR7/CD25/CD127/CD95/CD27 allowed sorting of CD4+ naive, central memory, regulatory and stem cell-like memory cells.

The sequenced sample consisted of Tregs from blood. The receptor's source is a young woman in good health. V usage is TRBV25-1 and J usage is TRBJ2-1, with D perhaps TRBD1 (6 bases). The CDR3: CASSDAPGTNSFNEQFF. The CDR3 DNA is TGTGCCAGCAGTGACGCCCCCGGGACAAACTCTTTCAATGAGCAGTTCTTC. The full variable domain, in which reference TRBV25-1 and TRBJ2-1 provide the parts outside the CDR3, is EADIYQTPRYLVIGTGKKITLECSQTMGHDKMYWYQQDPGMELHLIHYSYGVNSTEKGDLSSESTVSRIRTEHFPLTLESARPSHTSQYLCASSDAPGTNSFNEQFFGPGTRLTVL.